This record covers a single T cell receptor beta chain. What this receptor recognizes is not known. One base away there is no much larger clone; base qualities are not given. After removal of 0 bases from V and 5 bases from J, the junction retains 3 bases not matched to a gene. CDR1 and CDR2 are read off the germline V gene (reference sequence) as MNHEY and SMNVEV. Measured from the cysteine to the phenylalanine, the CDR3 is 15 residues long. Of the read, only the CDR3 DNA is kept; its 45 bases are in frame from base 1. The immunoSEQ Assay, a bias-controlled multiplex PCR, was used to amplify TCRbeta CDR3 regions from genomic DNA. The original methods were these. Within the assay, amplification of reference gene primers was used to estimate how many nucleated cells each sample contained. To quantify the absolute abundance of each unique TCRbeta CDR3 rearrangement, sequence reads were collapsed and filtered. Productive Simpson clonality was computed per sample as the square root of Simpson's diversity index over productive rearrangements. TCRdb provides this immuneACCESS table in a form limited to in-frame rearrangements. Some clones are lacking; in checked studies, under half of them reflect an unresolved V gene, and why the rest are absent is not known. That table is the source of V, J and clone size, and D and trimming were worked out from the DNA. The sample table contains approximately 220,000 clones; only one count was recorded for 87% of them. Together, the top ten hold roughly 6.4% of the sample.

This sample is part of a study of blood T cell repertoires in COVID-19 (dated by TCRdb to 2019 to 2021). Study-wide context: Samples from collaborators originated in the United States, Italy and Spain and spanned both the acute and convalescent phases of COVID-19. The material from the prospective study consisted of cDNA or gDNA derived from T cells, B-cell-depleted T cells, or PBMCs. The dataset comprised deeply sampled blood TCRbeta repertoires from subjects exposed to, actively infected with, or recovered from COVID-19. The repertoires were made available in a free public database intended to serve as a resource for research on the immune response to SARS-CoV-2. The samples were drawn from the first 160 participants of the ongoing ImmuneRACE study and from 1,254 subjects provided by 6 global collaborators. Sample metadata almost always included a de-identified subject ID, COVID-19 status, age in years and sex. Where available, HLA class I and class II types were taken from metadata supplied by the sample provider and were not determined by assay-based typing.

What the study reported, not specific to this receptor: Clinical and demographic metadata were provided uncurated, with the amount varying by source and participant.

A second Seattle source provided samples from volunteer blood donors who had recovered from COVID-19. Collaborating institutions collected whole blood in K2EDTA tubes following their own protocols. For TCRbeta analysis, collaborators shipped samples in one of three forms: frozen whole blood, isolated PBMCs, or DNA extracted from either of those sample types. Material: peripheral blood. The chain links TRBV27 with TRBJ1-1; 10 of the junction bases match TRBD1. This clonotype was sampled from a man between 60 and 75 years old who had recovered from COVID-19. The CDR3 has the sequence CASSLSWDRGTEAFF. The DNA sequence reads TGTGCCAGCAGTTTATCGTGGGACAGGGGAACTGAAGCTTTCTTT.